What follows are 26 T cell receptor beta chains derived from one specimen sequenced in a study of shared clonotypes between healthy human individuals. Method: immunoSEQ multiplex PCR; TCRdb's copy keeps in-frame clones and lacks some. The sample records around 2.5 million clones, over 85% being singletons. Input material: naive CD4+ T cells from PBMCs. Specified subset: CD45RA+ positively selected. The origin of the receptors is a man between 18 and 35 years old in good health. Some clones in this sample may be carry-over from other donors' samples.

The rearrangement joins TRBV10-3 to TRBJ1-2; 7 nucleotides match TRBD1. Germline loops: CDR1 ENHRY, CDR2 SYGVKD. Trimming removed 8 bases from V and 8 bases from J; junction bases left unmatched: 8. This CDR3 is built from 12 residues. The CDR3 sequence: CAISDREDGYTF. The CDR3 DNA reads TGTGCCATCTCCGACAGGGAAGACGGCTACACCTTC.

In its sample, this clone was seen once. This rearrangement joins TRBV28 to TRBJ1-2; 9 nucleotides match TRBD1. CDR1 is MDHEN and CDR2 is SYDVKM in the germline V gene. Trimming took 6 bases from V and 1 from J; bases not matched to a gene: 9. This CDR3 is built from 16 residues. The chain's CDR3 is CASRSTGTGYNYGYTF. CDR3 coding DNA: TGTGCCAGCAGGTCCACCGGGACAGGGTATAACTATGGCTACACCTTC.

The chain carries TRBV19 and TRBJ1-1; D is undetermined. There are 17 residues in the CDR3. Between the trimmed V and J ends, which lost 5 bases and 3 bases, there was a span of 22 bases. Germline V gene lookup returns CDR1 LNHDA and CDR2 SQIVND (reference sequence). The CDR3 DNA is TGTGCCAGTAGTTCCGGACCTCAACCCCCGGTGCACACTGAAGCTTTCTTT. Protein sequence: CASSSGPQPPVHTEAFF.

The rearrangement uses TRBV30 and TRBJ1-4; D unclear. Trimming shortened V by 2 bases and J by 3 bases, and 13 bases separated the two germline ends. Germline V gives CDR1 GTSNPN, CDR2 SVGIG (reference sequence). The CDR3 has 15 residues. In nucleotides, the CDR3 is TGTGCCTGGAGTCCGAAGGAGTCAGCTAATGAAAAACTGTTTTTT. Translation gives CAWSPKESANEKLFF.

This clone came up once. The chain joins TRBV5-4 to TRBJ2-2; D is undetermined. The V end lost 3 bases, the J end lost 3 bases, and 12 bases lay between the germline ends. The CDR3 sequence is 15 residues long. Germline CDR1 reads SGHNT; CDR2 reads YYREEE (reference sequence). This chain's CDR3 is CASSSGRRDTGELFF. In DNA form, the CDR3 reads TGTGCCAGCAGCTCGGGTCGGAGAGACACCGGGGAGCTGTTTTTT.

The V and J genes are TRBV6-5 and TRBJ2-7, with D possibly being TRBD1 (6 bases). This CDR3 region has 15 residues. Per the germline V gene, CDR1 is MNHEY and CDR2 is SVGAGI. Between the trimmed V and J ends, which lost 2 bases and 1 base, there was a span of 12 bases. This CDR3 is CASSYRIDRSYEQYF. The DNA for the CDR3 is TGTGCCAGCAGTTACCGAATCGACAGGTCCTACGAGCAGTACTTC.

The chain recombines TRBV5-1 with TRBJ2-7, with 9 bases lining up with TRBD2. V lost 4 bases and J lost 4; bases outside the gene matches: 6. CDR1 and CDR2 from the germline V gene are SGHRS and YFSETQ. CDR3 size: 14 residues. The CDR3 sequence: CASSISGSLYEQYF. The CDR3 DNA reads TGCGCCAGCAGCATTAGCGGGAGTTTGTACGAGCAGTACTTC.

The chain carries TRBV5-1 and TRBJ2-7, with D perhaps TRBD1 (6 bases). The germline V gene has CDR1 SGHRS and CDR2 YFSETQ. The CDR3 is 13 residues long. Trimming cost V 0 bases and J 5 bases, with 9 bases left between them. CDR3 sequence: CASSLDRDHEQYF. The DNA of the CDR3 is TGCGCCAGCAGCTTGGACAGGGACCACGAGCAGTACTTC.

The chain couples TRBV19 to TRBJ1-3, with D uncertain. CDR1 and CDR2 (germline): LNHDA, SQIVND (reference sequence). This CDR3 spans 15 amino acids. V shed 5 bases and J shed 0 bases, with 11 bases lying between them. In nucleotides, the CDR3 is TGTGCCAGTAGTGCCCGACGGAGCTCTGGAAACACCATATATTTT. Amino acids: CASSARRSSGNTIYF.

The chain employs TRBV2 and TRBJ2-3; TRBD1 might be the D (7 bases). CDR3 length equals 13 residues. V lost 7 bases to trimming and J lost 6 bases, with 14 bases between them. From germline, CDR1 is SNHLY and CDR2 FYNNEI. CDR3 loop: CASTPSGGDTQYF. CDR3 DNA sequence: TGTGCCAGCACCCCCTCAGGGGGGGATACGCAGTATTTT. The whole variable domain, remainder taken from reference TRBV2 and TRBJ2-3, is EPEVTQTPSHQVTQMGQEVILRCVPISNHLYFYWYRQILGQKVEFLVSFYNNEISEKSEIFDDQFSVERPDGSNFTLKIRSTKLEDSAMYFCASTPSGGDTQYFGPGTRLTVL.

The CDR3 sequence is CASSLDQGTYNEQFF. The CDR3, as DNA: TGTGCCAGTAGCTTGGATCAGGGGACCTACAATGAGCAGTTCTTC. The gene calls are TRBV19 and TRBJ2-1, with D possibly TRBD1 on 6 matching bases. In germline, CDR1 is LNHDA, CDR2 SQIVND (reference sequence). The ends were cut back, 6 bases at V and 2 bases at J, with 14 bases in the middle. The CDR3 is 15 residues long.

Notes on this clone: The sample carries other DNA sequences with the same CDR3. The chain carries TRBV29-1 and TRBJ2-7; D may correspond to TRBD1 or TRBD2 (5 bases each). Between the trimmed V and J ends, which lost 0 bases and 2 bases, there was a span of 14 bases. Germline assignment: CDR1 SQVTM and CDR2 ANQGSEA. The CDR3 extends over 15 amino acids. The CDR3 sequence is CSVEDPRGSTYEQYF. The CDR3 DNA follows: TGCAGCGTTGAAGATCCGAGGGGAAGTACCTACGAGCAGTACTTC.

V usage is TRBV6-5 and J usage is TRBJ1-5, with 10 positions matching TRBD1. V shed 5 bases, J shed 6 bases, and the junction held 7 bases outside the gene matches. The CDR3 totals 15 residues. Germline CDR1 is MNHEY and CDR2 is SVGAGI. The DNA of the CDR3 is TGTGCCAGCAGTCAGGGACAGGGGAACACTCAGCCCCAGCATTTT. This translates into CASSQGQGNTQPQHF.

The V gene is TRBV5-1, the J gene TRBJ2-5, with 7 bases identical to TRBD2. The CDR3 runs 15 residues. Germline trimming cut 4 bases from V and 5 bases from J; bases unmatched to any gene: 11. Per germline, CDR1 SGHRS and CDR2 YFSETQ. CDR3 bases: TGCGCCAGCAGCGCGGCGGGGCCGCGGGGGGAGACCCAGTACTTC. Translated: CASSAAGPRGETQYF.

The rearrangement links TRBV28 to TRBJ1-2; D perhaps matches TRBD1 (6 bases). The CDR3 is made up of 15 amino acids. Deletions cut 5 bases from V and 6 bases from J, with 19 bases between. Germline V gene data show CDR1 as MDHEN and CDR2 as SYDVKM. CDR3 sequence (DNA): TGTGCCAGCAGTCCCCAAGGGCAGGGGTACCATGGCTACACCTTC. This translates into CASSPQGQGYHGYTF.

This clone was seen only a few times. The chain employs TRBV4-2 and TRBJ2-1; 13 nucleotides match TRBD2. V was pared by 3 bases and J by 8 bases, with 4 bases of the junction left unmatched. This CDR3 region has 15 residues. Looked up from germline, CDR1 is LGHNA and CDR2 is YNFKEQ. CDR3 in amino acids: CASSQRLAGGYEQFF. In DNA form, the CDR3 reads TGTGCCAGCAGCCAGAGACTAGCGGGAGGCTATGAGCAGTTCTTC.

The chain is built from TRBV7-2 and TRBJ2-1; D remains unclear. Trimming cost V 3 bases and J 9 bases, with 9 bases left between them. The CDR3 is made up of 12 amino acids. CDR1 is SGHTA, CDR2 FQGNSA, per germline. The CDR3 nucleotides read TGTGCCAGCAGCTTTAACGGCCGTGAGCAGTTCTTC. Translation gives CASSFNGREQFF. Combining the CDR3 with reference TRBV7-2 and TRBJ2-1 gives the whole variable domain GAGVSQSPSNKVTEKGKDVELRCDPISGHTALYWYRQSLGQGLEFLIYFQGNSAPDKSGLPSDRFSAERTGGSVSTLTIQRTQQEDSAVYLCASSFNGREQFFGPGTRLTVL.

This chain uses TRBV27 with TRBJ2-2; D gene ambiguous. V was cut by 0 bases and J by 6 bases, with 8 bases left in between. The germline gives CDR1 MNHEY, CDR2 SMNVEV (reference sequence). The CDR3 is made up of 14 amino acids. Written as DNA, the CDR3 is TGTGCCAGCAGTTTATCGGTTTTGGCCGGGGAGCTGTTTTTT. This sequence encodes CASSLSVLAGELFF.

This clone was detected only once. The chain joins TRBV6-1 to TRBJ1-3, with no clear D. In germline, CDR1 is MNHNS, CDR2 SASEGT. Trimming removed 2 bases at V and 2 bases at J, with 7 bases between. The CDR3 is made up of 14 amino acids. The CDR3 sequence is CASSERRTGNTIYF. The CDR3 DNA reads as TGTGCCAGCAGTGAACGACGGACTGGAAACACCATATATTTT.

The rearrangement links TRBV6-1 to TRBJ2-2, with D possibly being TRBD1 (6 bases). V lost 8 bases to trimming and J lost 6 bases, with 19 bases between them. The CDR3 is 15 amino acids. Per the germline V gene, CDR1 is MNHNS and CDR2 is SASEGT. The CDR3 coding sequence is TGTGCCAGCTCAGGCTTCAGGGGCCTCGCCGGGGAGCTGTTTTTT. Its translation is CASSGFRGLAGELFF.

This chain joins TRBV28 and TRBJ1-1; TRBD1 aligns across 11 bases. The CDR3 extends over 15 amino acids. Per germline, CDR1 MDHEN and CDR2 SYDVKM. J was trimmed by 4 bases and V by 6 bases; bases with no gene match: 7. CDR3 DNA sequence: TGTGCCAGCAGAAAACCGGGACAGGGGGGCACTGAAGCTTTCTTT. Residues: CASRKPGQGGTEAFF.

The genes are TRBV27 and TRBJ2-1; D is unresolved. Germline loops: CDR1 MNHEY, CDR2 SMNVEV (reference sequence). The V and J ends lost 6 bases and 0 bases respectively, with 6 bases between them. CDR3 length equals 13 residues. CDR3 in amino acids: CASRWGSYNEQFF. CDR3 DNA: TGTGCCAGCAGATGGGGCTCCTACAATGAGCAGTTCTTC.

The gene calls are TRBV18 and TRBJ1-2; 9 bases agree with TRBD1. V lost 8 bases, J lost 3 bases, and 7 bases stayed unmatched. Germline V gene lookup returns CDR1 KGHSH and CDR2 LQKENI. The CDR3 length is 14 residues. The CDR3 DNA follows: TGTGCCAGCACCGGACAGGGGCGTGACTATGGCTACACCTTC. Translated: CASTGQGRDYGYTF.

J is TRBJ2-3 and V is TRBV11-3; 13 bases are shared with TRBD2. The trim removed 4 bases at V and 4 bases at J, leaving 5 bases unmatched. The germline CDR1 and CDR2 sequences are SGHNT and YENEEA. This CDR3 region has 16 residues. CDR3 bases: TGTGCCAGCAGCTCACGACTAGCGGGAGGATCAGATACGCAGTATTTT. Its translation: CASSSRLAGGSDTQYF.

The V call is TRBV27, the J call TRBJ2-7; D could derive from TRBD1 or TRBD2 (5 bases each). Trimming pared 4 bases from V and 2 bases from J, leaving 9 bases between. CDR1 is MNHEY and CDR2 is SMNVEV in the germline V gene (reference sequence). The CDR3 covers 13 residues. The CDR3 protein is CASSSGGAYEQYF. CDR3 nucleotides: TGTGCCAGCAGTTCTGGGGGTGCCTACGAGCAGTACTTC.

J is TRBJ1-5 and V is TRBV6-1; D gene uncertain. The V and J ends lost 5 bases and 5 bases respectively, with 16 bases between them. CDR1 MNHNS and CDR2 SASEGT come from the germline V gene. This CDR3 comprises 15 residues. Written as DNA, the CDR3 is TGTGCCAGCAGTATCCGCAGCGGGGAGGATCAGCCCCAGCATTTT. This sequence encodes CASSIRSGEDQPQHF.